The clone carrying this T cell receptor (beta chain) was seen more than once but under ten times. Its target is unknown. This specimen comes from a study of T cell repertoires in cytomegalovirus infection. MiXCR, run by TCRdb on the reads, gives a single entry per CDR3 protein. The table records about a million distinct CDR3 sequences, 25% to 40% of them present only once. V lost 1 base and J lost 5; bases outside the gene matches: 3. Germline V gene sequence: CDR1 SGHRS, CDR2 YFSETQ. The CDR3 consists of 14 residues. The rearrangement joins TRBV5-1 to TRBJ2-7; 10 bases map to TRBD2. The specimen comprised cultured CD8+ T cells from PBMCs, sampled from culture after CMV antigen stimulation. The TCR originated in a human donor in good health (CMV status not recorded). Some clones in this sample may be carry-over from other donors' samples. This CDR3 is CASSLTSGDDEQYF. The CDR3 DNA follows: TGCGCCAGCAGCTTGACTAGCGGGGACGACGAGCAGTACTTC.